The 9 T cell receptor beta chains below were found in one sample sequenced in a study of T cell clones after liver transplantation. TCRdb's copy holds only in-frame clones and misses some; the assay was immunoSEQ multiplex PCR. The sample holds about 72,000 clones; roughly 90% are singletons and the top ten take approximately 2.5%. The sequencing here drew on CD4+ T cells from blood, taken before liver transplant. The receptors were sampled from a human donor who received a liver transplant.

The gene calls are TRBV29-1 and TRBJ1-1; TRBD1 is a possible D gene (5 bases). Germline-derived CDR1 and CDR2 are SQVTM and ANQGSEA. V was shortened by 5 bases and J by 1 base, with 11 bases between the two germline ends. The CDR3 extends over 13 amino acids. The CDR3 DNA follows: TGCAGCGTTTGGGGGTGGGGGAACACTGAAGCTTTCTTT. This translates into CSVWGWGNTEAFF.

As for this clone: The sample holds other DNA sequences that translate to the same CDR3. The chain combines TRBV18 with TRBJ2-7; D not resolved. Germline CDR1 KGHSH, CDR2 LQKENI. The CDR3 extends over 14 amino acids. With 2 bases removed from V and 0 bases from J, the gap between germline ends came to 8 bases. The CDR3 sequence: CASSPGPSSYEQYF. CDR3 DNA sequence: TGTGCCAGCTCACCAGGTCCCAGCTCCTACGAGCAGTACTTC.

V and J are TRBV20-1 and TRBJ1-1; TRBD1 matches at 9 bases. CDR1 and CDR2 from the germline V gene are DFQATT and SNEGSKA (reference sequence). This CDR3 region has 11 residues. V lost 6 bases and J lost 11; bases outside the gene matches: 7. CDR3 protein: CSAQDRGEAFF. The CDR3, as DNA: TGCAGTGCCCAGGACAGGGGTGAGGCTTTCTTT.

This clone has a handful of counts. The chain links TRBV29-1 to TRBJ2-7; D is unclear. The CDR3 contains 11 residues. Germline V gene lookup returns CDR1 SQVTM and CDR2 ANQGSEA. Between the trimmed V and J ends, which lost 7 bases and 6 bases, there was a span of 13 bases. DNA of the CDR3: TGCAGCGGCCGTTTAGGTTCCGAGCAGTACTTC. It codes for CSGRLGSEQYF.

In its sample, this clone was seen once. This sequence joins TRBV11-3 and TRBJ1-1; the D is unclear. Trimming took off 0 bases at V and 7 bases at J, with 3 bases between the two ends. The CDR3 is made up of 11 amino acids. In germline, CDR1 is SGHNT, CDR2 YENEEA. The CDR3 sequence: CASSLEGEAFF. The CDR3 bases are TGTGCCAGCAGCTTAGAGGGTGAAGCTTTCTTT.

For the CDR3, the DNA is TGTGCCAGTAGTAGATTAGCGGGGGCTCTGGGTGAGCAGTTCTTC. It is translated as CASSRLAGALGEQFF. The chain recombines TRBV19 with TRBJ2-1, with 9 bases lining up with TRBD2. V shed 4 bases, J shed 9 bases, and the junction held 10 bases outside the gene matches. Germline lookup yields CDR1 LNHDA and CDR2 SQIVND (reference sequence). The CDR3 is 15 amino acids.

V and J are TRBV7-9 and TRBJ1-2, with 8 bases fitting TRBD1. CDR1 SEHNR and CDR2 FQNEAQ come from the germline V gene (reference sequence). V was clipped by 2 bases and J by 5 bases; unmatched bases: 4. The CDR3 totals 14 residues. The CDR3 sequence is CASSLRTGNYGYTF. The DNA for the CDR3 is TGTGCCAGCAGCTTACGGACAGGGAATTATGGCTACACCTTC.

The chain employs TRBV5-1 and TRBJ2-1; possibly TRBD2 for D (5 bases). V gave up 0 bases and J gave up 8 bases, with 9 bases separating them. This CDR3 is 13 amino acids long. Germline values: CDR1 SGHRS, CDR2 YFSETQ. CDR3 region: CASSLAMRDEQFF. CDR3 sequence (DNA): TGCGCCAGCAGCTTGGCCATGAGGGATGAGCAGTTCTTC.

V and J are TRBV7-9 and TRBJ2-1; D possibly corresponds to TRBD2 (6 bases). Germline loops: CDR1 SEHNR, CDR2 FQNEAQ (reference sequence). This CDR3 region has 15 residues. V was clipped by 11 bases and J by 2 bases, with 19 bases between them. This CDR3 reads CASPGGSRAYNEQFF. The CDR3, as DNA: TGTGCCTCCCCTGGGGGGAGTAGGGCCTACAATGAGCAGTTCTTC.